This T cell receptor beta chain was recovered during a study of tumor and adjacent non-tumor tissue in lung cancer. The study, taken as a whole, reports: In normal lung, the top 100 clones were significantly more dominant than in tumor.

V shed 6 bases and J 5 bases; nucleotides not matched to a gene: 10. Germline CDR1 and CDR2: SGHTA and FQGNSA. The CDR3 totals 15 residues. As concerns this clonotype: What it binds is unknown.

TCRbeta libraries were built with three rounds of nested PCR, modified from ARM-PCR. Using its own MiXCR run on the multiplex PCR reads, TCRdb lists one record per CDR3 protein. The sample contains 65,000 to 95,000 distinct CDR3 sequences, around 86% of which appear only once. This sample's RNA came from whole unsorted tissue. Sequenced sample: lung tumor tissue. The chain carries TRBV7-2 and TRBJ2-5; TRBD2 aligns across 9 bases. The TCR comes from a woman aged 45-59 years with non-small cell lung cancer. CDR3 sequence reads: CASRLLAGEFETQYF. The CDR3 nucleotides read TGTGCCAGCAGACTATTAGCGGGAGAGTTTGAGACCCAGTACTTC.